The 21 T cell receptor beta chains presented below share a single source sample, sequenced in a study of blood T cell repertoires in COVID-19. TCRdb keeps only in-frame clones here, not all; method: immunoSEQ multiplex PCR. Of about 240,000 clones in the sample, over 80% were seen once. What was sequenced was peripheral blood. Receptors were obtained from a woman aged 60-75 years with active or convalescent COVID-19.

This rearrangement joins TRBV9 to TRBJ1-3, with D perhaps TRBD1 (6 bases). This CDR3 spans 16 amino acids. V lost 3 bases to trimming and J lost 2 bases, with 15 bases between them. Germline values: CDR1 SGDLS, CDR2 YYNGEE. The CDR3 region has the DNA TGTGCCAGCAGCGCCCAAGGGACATCGGCTGGAAACACCATATATTTT. Its translation is CASSAQGTSAGNTIYF.

A single count supports this clone. This chain connects TRBV5-4 to TRBJ2-2; possible D gene TRBD2, 6 bases. The CDR3 spans 16 residues. V gave up 4 bases and J gave up 2 bases, with 15 bases separating them. Germline CDR1 reads SGHNT; CDR2 reads YYREEE (reference sequence). The CDR3 coding sequence is TGTGCCAGCAGCCTCACGCCAGGGACTAACACCGGGGAGCTGTTTTTT. Its translation is CASSLTPGTNTGELFF.

This clone was observed a few times. The CDR3 DNA follows: TGTGCCATCAGTGACTCGCGGGGACAGAGGAACACTGAAGCTTTCTTT. It yields the protein CAISDSRGQRNTEAFF. V usage is TRBV10-3 and J usage is TRBJ1-1; 7 bases align to TRBD1. Germline assignment: CDR1 ENHRY and CDR2 SYGVKD. With 3 bases clipped from V and 1 base from J, the junction kept 8 bases outside the gene matches. The CDR3 sequence is 16 residues long.

The rearrangement links TRBV2 to TRBJ1-2, with D unresolved. Germline CDR1 and CDR2: SNHLY and FYNNEI. The CDR3 loop spans 16 amino acids. The ends were cut back, 6 bases at V and 3 bases at J, with 20 bases in the middle. CDR3 residues: CASSAASSGWDYGYTF. The CDR3 DNA follows: TGTGCCAGCAGCGCAGCTTCCTCGGGGTGGGACTATGGCTACACCTTC.

The chain employs TRBV11-2 and TRBJ1-4; no reliable D call. Trimming removed 6 bases from V and 2 bases from J, with 13 bases in between. This CDR3 region has 15 residues. Germline CDR1 reads SGHAT; CDR2 reads FQNNGV. This CDR3 reads CASSFSRSTNEKLFF. CDR3 coding DNA: TGTGCCAGCAGTTTTAGCCGTTCGACTAATGAAAAACTGTTTTTT.

V is TRBV29-1 and J is TRBJ1-3; D call uncertain. The V gene lost 4 bases and the J gene lost 4 bases, with 11 bases spanning the gap. The CDR3 length is 13 residues. Germline-derived CDR1 and CDR2 are SQVTM and ANQGSEA. The CDR3 protein is CSVVFGSGNTIYF. The DNA of the CDR3 is TGCAGCGTTGTTTTCGGTTCAGGAAACACCATATATTTT.

The J gene is TRBJ1-6, the V gene TRBV19; D gene uncertain. Trimming removed 1 base at V and 3 bases at J, with 10 bases between. CDR3 length equals 16 residues. Germline V gives CDR1 LNHDA, CDR2 SQIVND (reference sequence). DNA of the CDR3: TGTGCCAGTAGTATAGTGGGAGCGATCTATAATTCACCCCTCCACTTT. Translation: CASSIVGAIYNSPLHF. Variable domain in full (rest from reference TRBV19 and TRBJ1-6): DGGITQSPKYLFRKEGQNVTLSCEQNLNHDAMYWYRQDPGQGLRLIYYSQIVNDFQKGDIAEGYSVSREKKESFPLTVTSAQKNPTAFYLCASSIVGAIYNSPLHFGNGTRLTVT.

The rearrangement joins TRBV27 to TRBJ1-1, with D perhaps matching TRBD1 (5 bases). Per germline, CDR1 MNHEY and CDR2 SMNVEV (reference sequence). Trimming pared 4 bases from V and 5 bases from J, leaving 11 bases between. CDR3 length: 13 amino acids. The CDR3 spells CASSWEGRTEAFF. CDR3 in DNA: TGTGCCAGCAGTTGGGAGGGGCGAACTGAAGCTTTCTTT.

The V call is TRBV5-1, the J call TRBJ2-2, with D possibly being TRBD1 (6 bases). Germline V gene sequence: CDR1 SGHRS, CDR2 YFSETQ. V lost 0 bases to trimming and J lost 5 bases, with 14 bases between them. There are 16 residues in the CDR3. Written as DNA, the CDR3 is TGCGCCAGCAGCTTGGATCTACAGGGCGGGACCGGGGAGCTGTTTTTT. Translation gives CASSLDLQGGTGELFF. Full variable domain (outside the CDR3, taken from reference TRBV5-1 and TRBJ2-2): KAGVTQTPRYLIKTRGQQVTLSCSPISGHRSVSWYQQTPGQGLQFLFEYFSETQRNKGNFPGRFSGRQFSNSRSEMNVSTLELGDSALYLCASSLDLQGGTGELFFGEGSRLTVL.

This clone came up a few times. This sequence joins TRBV10-3 and TRBJ2-5; 9 bases are shared with TRBD1. CDR3 length: 19 residues. J was trimmed by 2 bases and V by 5 bases; bases with no gene match: 18. CDR1 and CDR2 from the germline V gene are ENHRY and SYGVKD. CDR3 amino acids: CAISRTGEAQNYKQETQYF. CDR3 bases: TGTGCCATCAGTCGGACAGGGGAGGCTCAAAATTACAAACAAGAGACCCAGTACTTC.

The chain is built from TRBV11-3 and TRBJ2-2, with TRBD1 matching 8 bases. The CDR3 is made up of 14 amino acids. Germline V gene sequence: CDR1 SGHNT, CDR2 YENEEA. V lost 0 bases, J lost 8 bases, and 2 bases stayed unmatched. In DNA form, the CDR3 reads TGTGCCAGCAGCTTAGACAGGGGGCCGGGGGAGCTGTTTTTT. Its protein is CASSLDRGPGELFF.

The V and J genes are TRBV28 and TRBJ2-3; possible D gene TRBD2, 6 bases. In germline, CDR1 is MDHEN, CDR2 SYDVKM. This CDR3 is 15 amino acids long. With 1 base removed from V and 7 bases from J, the gap between germline ends came to 15 bases. CDR3: CASSLYTGEEYTQYF. As DNA, the CDR3 is TGTGCCAGCAGTTTATATACGGGGGAAGAGTATACGCAGTATTTT.

The chain combines TRBV7-6 with TRBJ2-7; 9 bases align to TRBD2. V lost 3 bases, J lost 3 bases, and 9 bases stayed unmatched. Per germline, CDR1 SGHVS and CDR2 FNYEAQ. This CDR3 spans 16 amino acids. CDR3 coding DNA: TGTGCCAGCAGCTTGATAGCGGGAGCGAACCTCTACGAGCAGTACTTC. It translates to CASSLIAGANLYEQYF.

V and J are TRBV18 and TRBJ2-7, with 7 bases matching TRBD2. CDR3 length equals 12 residues. The V gene end was trimmed by 9 bases and the J gene end by 3 bases; junction bases not matched to a gene: 5. The germline V gene has CDR1 KGHSH and CDR2 LQKENI. The chain's CDR3 is CARGGINYEQYF. CDR3 DNA sequence: TGTGCCAGGGGAGGGATAAACTACGAGCAGTACTTC.

The chain is built from TRBV6-5 and TRBJ2-7, with 9 nucleotides matching TRBD2. CDR1 and CDR2 (germline): MNHEY, SVGAGI. CDR3 length: 15 amino acids. J lost 5 bases, V lost 4 bases, and 9 bases had no gene match. Here the CDR3 reads CASSWGGSGSHEQYF. The CDR3 DNA reads as TGTGCCAGCAGTTGGGGAGGTAGCGGGAGCCACGAGCAGTACTTC.

This clone was detected only once. This chain joins TRBV7-8 and TRBJ2-2, with a weak D call TRBD2 (5 bases). From germline, CDR1 is SGHVS and CDR2 FQNEAQ. Trimming removed 5 bases at V and 6 bases at J, with 19 bases between. The CDR3 is made up of 16 amino acids. CDR3 DNA: TGTGCCAGCAGCGAGGCGGGTGGGAATAGGGCCGGGGAGCTGTTTTTT. Protein product: CASSEAGGNRAGELFF. Filled out from reference TRBV7-8 and TRBJ2-2, the complete variable domain reads GAGVSQSPRYKVAKRGQDVALRCDPISGHVSLFWYQQALGQGPEFLTYFQNEAQLDKSGLPSDRFFAERPEGSVSTLKIQRTQQEDSAVYLCASSEAGGNRAGELFFGEGSRLTVL.

The chain has TRBV19 and TRBJ1-5, with TRBD1 matching 7 bases. With 5 bases clipped from V and 2 bases from J, the junction kept 3 bases outside the gene matches. Germline values: CDR1 LNHDA, CDR2 SQIVND (reference sequence). CDR3 length: 14 residues. The CDR3 sequence is CASSADRRNQPQHF. The DNA for the CDR3 is TGTGCCAGTAGTGCGGACAGGCGCAATCAGCCCCAGCATTTT.

The V call is TRBV5-1, the J call TRBJ2-3; D ambiguous. Germline CDR1 and CDR2: SGHRS and YFSETQ. V lost 6 bases, J lost 0 bases, and 11 bases lay in between. The CDR3 runs 14 residues. The CDR3 DNA reads TGCGCCAGCACCATTTGGGCGAGCACAGATACGCAGTATTTT. It specifies CASTIWASTDTQYF.

The chain employs TRBV19 and TRBJ1-3; 9 positions agree with TRBD1. There are 15 residues in the CDR3. CDR1 and CDR2 from the germline V gene are LNHDA and SQIVND (reference sequence). The junction had 3 bases not matched to a gene; V was cut back by 6 bases and J by 0 bases. This CDR3 reads CASRGQGDSGNTIYF. CDR3 in DNA: TGTGCCAGTAGGGGACAGGGCGACTCTGGAAACACCATATATTTT.

The CDR3 DNA is TGTGCCAGCAGTTTTTGGACAGGGGGCAATTCACCCCTCCACTTT. Protein product: CASSFWTGGNSPLHF. The rearrangement uses TRBV6-5 and TRBJ1-6; 11 nucleotides match TRBD1. From germline, CDR1 is MNHEY and CDR2 SVGAGI. The CDR3 sequence is 15 residues long. J gave up 7 bases and V 4 bases, and 3 bases lay outside the gene matches.

The V call is TRBV6-6, the J call TRBJ2-3, with 7 nucleotides matching TRBD2. V trimming: 7 bases; J trimming: 6 bases; junction bases outside the gene matches: 13. This CDR3 is 15 amino acids long. CDR1 is MNHNY, CDR2 SVGAGI, per germline (reference sequence). CDR3 coding DNA: TGTGCCAGCACCGAAACGACTAGCAAAGTGGATACGCAGTATTTT. Translated: CASTETTSKVDTQYF.